This T cell receptor beta chain was sequenced for a study of cytomegalovirus exposure and HLA in healthy donors. The CDR3 runs 16 residues. J was trimmed by 5 bases and V by 5 bases; bases with no gene match: 10. Germline assignment: CDR1 SEHNR and CDR2 FQNEAQ (reference sequence). The study ran its PCR with 60 Vbeta and 13 Jbeta primers. Using immunoSEQ multiplex PCR, the repertoire was profiled, and TCRdb retains in-frame clones only, with some absent. Here the sample spans 110,000 or so clones, roughly three quarters being singletons. As concerns this clone: Its specificity is unknown.

General study points: From TCR beta sequences, most subjects' HLA-A and HLA-B alleles were reportedly predicted accurately. Likely technical artifact: a cluster of highly shared sequence variants. Usually a TCR sequence was rare, but some public TCRs were found in many donors.

The receptor's source is a male donor in good health and CMV-seronegative. The sequencing input was PBMCs. The chain is built from TRBV7-9 and TRBJ1-5; 9 bases line up with TRBD1. Written as DNA, the CDR3 is TGTGCCAGCAGCACCGGGACAGGGCGAGATCATCAGCCCCAGCATTTT. Protein: CASSTGTGRDHQPQHF.